The 21 T cell receptor beta chains listed next were all sequenced from one sample in a study of radiotherapy plus CTLA-4 blockade in lung cancer. Profiled with immunoSEQ multiplex PCR; TCRdb holds only in-frame clones, not every one. The data contain 50,000 to 75,000 clones, approximately 77% of them singletons. The material was peripheral blood, obtained from a patient treated with radiotherapy plus ipilimumab. The receptors shown here come from a human donor with non-small cell lung cancer who had a complete response to radiotherapy plus ipilimumab.

The rearrangement links TRBV5-1 to TRBJ2-2; possible D gene TRBD2, 5 bases. Between the trimmed V and J ends, which lost 5 bases and 2 bases, there was a span of 19 bases. The CDR3 is 17 amino acids. CDR1 is SGHRS, CDR2 YFSETQ, per germline. The DNA for the CDR3 is TGCGCCAGCAGAACTCCCCCCGGGAAGCCCAACACCGGGGAGCTGTTTTTT. Its translation: CASRTPPGKPNTGELFF.

The rearrangement uses TRBV4-1 and TRBJ2-1; 7 bases are shared with TRBD2. V lost 4 bases, J lost 0 bases, and 3 bases stayed unmatched. The CDR3 runs to 15 residues. CDR1 MGHRA and CDR2 YSYEKL come from the germline V gene. The CDR3 region is CASSLGGSSYNEQFF. The CDR3 bases are TGCGCCAGCAGCCTGGGGGGGAGCTCCTACAATGAGCAGTTCTTC.

V and J are TRBV5-6 and TRBJ2-6; D gene unclear. The CDR3 is made up of 14 amino acids. Germline values: CDR1 SGHDT, CDR2 YYEEEE. Trimming took off 2 bases at V and 4 bases at J, with 7 bases between the two ends. CDR3 DNA: TGTGCCAGCAGCTTCTTAGAGGGGGCCAACGTCCTGACTTTC. Protein product: CASSFLEGANVLTF.

This clone occurred once. The chain has TRBV7-9 and TRBJ2-3, with D perhaps TRBD2 (6 bases). Between the trimmed V and J ends, which lost 7 bases and 2 bases, there was a span of 16 bases. This CDR3 comprises 15 residues. CDR1 SEHNR and CDR2 FQNEAQ come from the germline V gene (reference sequence). The CDR3 DNA is TGTGCCAGCAAGACGGGAGAGCAATTCACAGATACGCAGTATTTT. Translating it yields CASKTGEQFTDTQYF. The full variable domain, rest sourced from reference TRBV7-9 and TRBJ2-3, is DTGVSQNPRHKITKRGQNVTFRCDPISEHNRLYWYRQTLGQGPEFLTYFQNEAQLEKSRLLSDRFSAERPKGSFSTLEIQRTEQGDSAMYLCASKTGEQFTDTQYFGPGTRLTVL.

The V call is TRBV5-5, the J call TRBJ1-2; D gene unclear. Germline CDR1 and CDR2: SGHKS and YYEKEE (reference sequence). V dropped 0 bases and J dropped 3 bases, with 6 bases sitting between them. The CDR3 has 13 residues. CDR3 DNA: TGTGCCAGCAGCTTGGACTGGGACTATGGCTACACCTTC. Translated, it gives CASSLDWDYGYTF.

The gene calls are TRBV5-6 and TRBJ1-1; D unresolved. Per germline, CDR1 SGHDT and CDR2 YYEEEE. The CDR3 is made up of 14 amino acids. V was trimmed by 0 bases and J by 6 bases, leaving 12 bases between them. The CDR3 sequence is CASSLGPARSEAFF. For the CDR3, the DNA is TGTGCCAGCAGCTTGGGGCCAGCCCGATCTGAAGCTTTCTTT.

The chain couples TRBV27 to TRBJ2-7; D is unclear. This CDR3 region has 18 residues. Germline V gene sequence: CDR1 MNHEY, CDR2 SMNVEV (reference sequence). V lost 4 bases, J lost 2 bases, and 24 bases lay in between. CDR3 nucleotide sequence: TGTGCCAGCAGTTCTCTGGTCCGCTTCGGGCAGTCTCCCTACGAGCAGTACTTC. The encoded protein is CASSSLVRFGQSPYEQYF.

The genes are TRBV5-1 and TRBJ2-2; TRBD1 agrees at 10 bases. Losses at the gene ends were 4 bases for V and 6 bases for J; bases not matched to a gene: 9. Germline assignment: CDR1 SGHRS and CDR2 YFSETQ. The CDR3 is 16 amino acids. CDR3 region: CASSATGGDVAGELFF. CDR3 nucleotides: TGCGCCAGCAGCGCGACAGGGGGCGACGTCGCCGGGGAGCTGTTTTTT.

The chain recombines TRBV28 with TRBJ1-2; D perhaps matches TRBD1 (6 bases). V was cut by 8 bases and J by 4 bases, with 20 bases left in between. Germline CDR1 is MDHEN and CDR2 is SYDVKM. The CDR3 runs to 15 residues. Here the CDR3 DNA reads TGTGCCAGCGGATGGGGGACACTGAACTCCTATGGCTACACCTTC. Its translation is CASGWGTLNSYGYTF.

This clone occurred a few times. Germline is not matched at one junction end, which may reflect a read error. The chain joins TRBV19 to TRBJ1-1, with D possibly matching TRBD1 (5 bases). The CDR3 is made up of 10 amino acids. Germline CDR1 is LNHDA and CDR2 is SQIVND (reference sequence). CDR3 in DNA: TGTGCCAGTAGTATAGGGACACAGATCTTT. Translation gives CASSIGTQIF.

The chain couples TRBV7-2 to TRBJ2-3; possibly TRBD2 for D (7 bases). The germline V and J ends were trimmed by 1 base and 2 bases, with 16 bases remaining between them. In germline, CDR1 is SGHTA, CDR2 FQGNSA. CDR3 length equals 17 residues. As DNA, the CDR3 is TGTGCCAGCAGCTTAGTTGGACGGGGGGCGATCACAGATACGCAGTATTTT. Its translation is CASSLVGRGAITDTQYF.

The chain is built from TRBV30 and TRBJ1-2; no clear D gene. The germline CDR1 and CDR2 sequences are GTSNPN and SVGIG (reference sequence). The CDR3 runs 12 residues. Trimming removed 8 bases at V and 0 bases at J, with 10 bases between. The CDR3, as DNA: TGTGCCGGAGGGAGGACTAACTATGGCTACACCTTC. Its protein product is CAGGRTNYGYTF.

The rearrangement joins TRBV19 to TRBJ1-1; TRBD1 is a possible D gene (6 bases). The CDR3 runs 14 residues. From germline, CDR1 is LNHDA and CDR2 SQIVND (reference sequence). V was trimmed by 7 bases and J by 1 base, leaving 13 bases between them. For the CDR3, the DNA is TGTGCCAGTACCCTACAGGGAAGGAACACTGAAGCTTTCTTT. Translation: CASTLQGRNTEAFF.

CDR3 coding DNA: TGTGCTAGTGGTTTGGCCGGGCAGCCCCAGCATTTT. Encoded protein: CASGLAGQPQHF. V and J are TRBV12-5 and TRBJ1-5; D is ambiguous. Germline V CDR1 and CDR2: LGHNT, FRNRAP. CDR3 length equals 12 residues. V lost 1 base and J 7 bases, leaving 5 bases between the germline ends.

The chain employs TRBV7-9 and TRBJ2-7, with 7 nucleotides matching TRBD2. The CDR3 totals 15 residues. CDR1 and CDR2 (germline): SEHNR, FQNEAQ (reference sequence). V shed 1 base, J shed 12 bases, and the junction held 15 bases outside the gene matches. CDR3 nucleotide sequence: TGTGCCAGCAGCTTAGATACGGCTAGCGGCTCTCTTTCGTACGTC. Translation: CASSLDTASGSLSYV.

V usage is TRBV6-6 and J usage is TRBJ1-5; a possible D gene is TRBD1 (5 bases). The germline gives CDR1 MNHNY, CDR2 SVGAGI (reference sequence). Trimming took 0 bases from V and 2 from J, leaving 8 bases between them. This CDR3 contains 15 residues. In DNA, the CDR3 is TGTGCCAGCAGTTACTCTCGGGGCGGCAATCAGCCCCAGCATTTT. It encodes CASSYSRGGNQPQHF.

The chain is built from TRBV30 and TRBJ2-3; 8 bases are shared with TRBD2. CDR1 GTSNPN and CDR2 SVGIG come from the germline V gene (reference sequence). The CDR3 has 14 amino acids. V dropped 1 base and J dropped 4; count of bases not matched to a gene: 4. Here the CDR3 reads CAWSEGGGSDTQYF. The DNA for the CDR3 is TGTGCCTGGAGTGAGGGCGGGGGGTCAGATACGCAGTATTTT.

This clone came up a few times. This chain joins TRBV7-9 and TRBJ1-4; possibly TRBD1 for D (6 bases). Trimming took 2 bases from V and 7 from J, leaving 11 bases between them. Per germline, CDR1 SEHNR and CDR2 FQNEAQ (reference sequence). The CDR3 has 14 residues. The CDR3 region has the DNA TGTGCCAGCAGCTTACCAGGGGCCCCTGAAAAACTGTTTTTT. It yields the protein CASSLPGAPEKLFF.

The V and J genes are TRBV7-8 and TRBJ2-7, with D hard to call. The germline V and J ends were trimmed by 5 bases and 5 bases, with 7 bases remaining between them. Germline CDR1 SGHVS, CDR2 FQNEAQ. The CDR3 loop spans 11 amino acids. The CDR3 spells CASSPFNEQYF. Here the CDR3 DNA reads TGTGCCAGCAGCCCCTTCAACGAGCAGTACTTC. The whole variable domain, filled in from reference TRBV7-8 and TRBJ2-7, reads GAGVSQSPRYKVAKRGQDVALRCDPISGHVSLFWYQQALGQGPEFLTYFQNEAQLDKSGLPSDRFFAERPEGSVSTLKIQRTQQEDSAVYLCASSPFNEQYFGPGTRLTVT.

The V and J genes are TRBV10-3 and TRBJ1-4, with 9 bases fitting TRBD1. CDR3 length equals 13 residues. Per the germline V gene, CDR1 is ENHRY and CDR2 is SYGVKD. V dropped 4 bases and J dropped 6; count of bases not matched to a gene: 0. Written as DNA, the CDR3 is TGTGCCATCAGTGGGACAGGGGATGAAAAACTGTTTTTT. Its protein product is CAISGTGDEKLFF.

The chain uses TRBV5-1 and TRBJ1-1, with a weak D call TRBD1 (6 bases). This CDR3 region has 15 residues. Trimming left V 4 bases short and J 1 base short, with 14 bases between. Germline V gives CDR1 SGHRS, CDR2 YFSETQ. The CDR3 coding sequence is TGCGCCAGCAGCCCCGTAGGGGGGTCGAACACTGAAGCTTTCTTT. Protein: CASSPVGGSNTEAFF. Using reference TRBV5-1 and TRBJ1-1 for the parts outside the CDR3, the full variable domain is KAGVTQTPRYLIKTRGQQVTLSCSPISGHRSVSWYQQTPGQGLQFLFEYFSETQRNKGNFPGRFSGRQFSNSRSEMNVSTLELGDSALYLCASSPVGGSNTEAFFGQGTRLTVV.